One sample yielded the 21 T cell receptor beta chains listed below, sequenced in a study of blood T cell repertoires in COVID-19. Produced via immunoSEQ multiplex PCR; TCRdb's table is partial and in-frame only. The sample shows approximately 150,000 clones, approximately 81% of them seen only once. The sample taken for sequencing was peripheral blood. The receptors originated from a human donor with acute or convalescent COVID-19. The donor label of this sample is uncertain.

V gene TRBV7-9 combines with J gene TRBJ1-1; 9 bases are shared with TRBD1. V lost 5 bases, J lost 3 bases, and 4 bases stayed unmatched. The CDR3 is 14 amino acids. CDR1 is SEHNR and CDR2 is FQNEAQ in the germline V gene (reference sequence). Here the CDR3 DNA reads TGTGCCAGCAGCGCGGGACAGGGAGACACTGAAGCTTTCTTT. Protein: CASSAGQGDTEAFF.

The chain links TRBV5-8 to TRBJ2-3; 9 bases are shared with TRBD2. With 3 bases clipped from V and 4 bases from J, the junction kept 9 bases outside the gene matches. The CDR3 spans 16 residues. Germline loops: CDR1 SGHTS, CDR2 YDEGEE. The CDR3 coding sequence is TGTGCCAGCAGCTCGGCCGGGACTAGCTATCCAGATACGCAGTATTTT. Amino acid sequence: CASSSAGTSYPDTQYF.

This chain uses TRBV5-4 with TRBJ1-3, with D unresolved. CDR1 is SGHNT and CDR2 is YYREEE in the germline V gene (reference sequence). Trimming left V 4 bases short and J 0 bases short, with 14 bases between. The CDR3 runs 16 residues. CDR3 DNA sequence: TGTGCCAGCAGCCTTAGTACGGAGTCCTCTGGAAACACCATATATTTT. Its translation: CASSLSTESSGNTIYF.

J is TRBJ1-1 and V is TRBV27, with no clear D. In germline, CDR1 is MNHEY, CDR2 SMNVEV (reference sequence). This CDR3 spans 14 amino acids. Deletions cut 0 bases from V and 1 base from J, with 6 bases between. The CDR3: CASSLSRQNTEAFF. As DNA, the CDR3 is TGTGCCAGCAGTTTATCGAGACAGAACACTGAAGCTTTCTTT.

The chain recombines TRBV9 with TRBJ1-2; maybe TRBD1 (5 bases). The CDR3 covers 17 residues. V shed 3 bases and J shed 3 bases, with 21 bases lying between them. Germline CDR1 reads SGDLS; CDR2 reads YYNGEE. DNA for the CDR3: TGTGCCAGCAGCGCAAAAGCCTGGGGGGGAGACTACTATGGCTACACCTTC. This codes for CASSAKAWGGDYYGYTF.

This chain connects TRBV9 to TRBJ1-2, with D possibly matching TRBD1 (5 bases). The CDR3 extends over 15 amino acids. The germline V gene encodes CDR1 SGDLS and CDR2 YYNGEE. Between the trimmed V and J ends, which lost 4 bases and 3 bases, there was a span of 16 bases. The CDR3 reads CASSPGGRPHYGYTF. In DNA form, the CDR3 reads TGTGCCAGCAGCCCGGGGGGGAGACCACACTATGGCTACACCTTC.

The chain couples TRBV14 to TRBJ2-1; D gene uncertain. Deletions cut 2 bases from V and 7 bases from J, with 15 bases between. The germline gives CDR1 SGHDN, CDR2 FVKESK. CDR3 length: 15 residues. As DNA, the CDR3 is TGTGCCAGCAGCCAACGGCTAGTGAGTGGGAATGAGCAGTTCTTC. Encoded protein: CASSQRLVSGNEQFF.

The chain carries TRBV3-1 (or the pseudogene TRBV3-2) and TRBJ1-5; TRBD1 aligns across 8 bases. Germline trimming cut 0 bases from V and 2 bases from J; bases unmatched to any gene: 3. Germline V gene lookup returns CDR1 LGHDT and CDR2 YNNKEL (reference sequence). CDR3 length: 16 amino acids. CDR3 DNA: TGTGCCAGCAGCCAAGATTACAGGGGGGGCAATCAGCCCCAGCATTTT. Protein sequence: CASSQDYRGGNQPQHF.

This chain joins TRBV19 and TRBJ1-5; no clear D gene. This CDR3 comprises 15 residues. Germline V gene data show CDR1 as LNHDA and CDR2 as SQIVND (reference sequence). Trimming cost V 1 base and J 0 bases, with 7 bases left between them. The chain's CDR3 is CASSIGGLSNQPQHF. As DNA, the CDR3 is TGTGCCAGTAGTATAGGCGGGCTTAGCAATCAGCCCCAGCATTTT.

The chain's CDR3 is CASSIDGTGVYNSPLHF. The CDR3, as DNA: TGTGCCAGTAGTATAGACGGGACAGGGGTCTATAATTCACCCCTCCACTTT. V gene TRBV19 combines with J gene TRBJ1-6; 10 bases fit TRBD1. J lost 3 bases, V lost 0 bases, and 2 bases had no gene match. There are 17 residues in the CDR3. CDR1 is LNHDA, CDR2 SQIVND, per germline (reference sequence).

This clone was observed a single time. The CDR3 DNA follows: TGTGCCAGCAGCCCCGGTGGGGCTAGCGGGAGGGCAGATACGCAGTATTTT. Amino acid sequence: CASSPGGASGRADTQYF. The rearrangement joins TRBV5-4 to TRBJ2-3; 12 nucleotides align to TRBD2. Germline V gene sequence: CDR1 SGHNT, CDR2 YYREEE (reference sequence). The CDR3 spans 17 residues. J lost 4 bases, V lost 4 bases, and 10 bases had no gene match.

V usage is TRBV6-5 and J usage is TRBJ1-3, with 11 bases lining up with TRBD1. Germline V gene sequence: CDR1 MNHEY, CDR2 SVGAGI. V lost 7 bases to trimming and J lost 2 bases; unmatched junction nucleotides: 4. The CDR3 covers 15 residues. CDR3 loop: CASTPGQGAGNTIYF. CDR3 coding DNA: TGTGCCAGCACTCCGGGACAGGGGGCTGGAAACACCATATATTTT.

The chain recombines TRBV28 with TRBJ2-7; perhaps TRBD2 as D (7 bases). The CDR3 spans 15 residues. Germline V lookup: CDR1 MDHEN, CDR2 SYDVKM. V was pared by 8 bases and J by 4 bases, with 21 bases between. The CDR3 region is CASSPAGTTSYEQYF. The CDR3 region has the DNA TGTGCCAGCTCCCCAGCGGGGACAACGTCGTACGAGCAGTACTTC.

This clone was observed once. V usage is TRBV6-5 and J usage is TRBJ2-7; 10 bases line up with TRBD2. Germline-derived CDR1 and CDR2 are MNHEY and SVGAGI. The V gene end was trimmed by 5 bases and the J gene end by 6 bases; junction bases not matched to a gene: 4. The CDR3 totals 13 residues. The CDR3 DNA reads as TGTGCCAGCAGTCCCAGCGGGAGGGGCGAGCAGTACGTC. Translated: CASSPSGRGEQYV.

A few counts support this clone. The CDR3 DNA reads TGTGCCAGCGGCTACAGGGTGTATAATTCACCCCTCCACTTT. Translating it yields CASGYRVYNSPLHF. V usage is TRBV27 and J usage is TRBJ1-6, with a tentative D call TRBD1 (6 bases). The germline V and J ends were trimmed by 8 bases and 4 bases, with 12 bases remaining between them. The CDR3 runs 14 residues. Germline CDR1 reads MNHEY; CDR2 reads SMNVEV (reference sequence).

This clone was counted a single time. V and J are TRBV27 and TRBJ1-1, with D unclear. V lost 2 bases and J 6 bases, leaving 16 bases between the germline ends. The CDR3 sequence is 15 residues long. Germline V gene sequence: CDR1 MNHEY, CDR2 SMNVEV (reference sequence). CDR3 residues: CASSLVPHPGAEAFF. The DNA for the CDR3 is TGTGCCAGCAGTTTAGTCCCCCACCCGGGAGCTGAAGCTTTCTTT.

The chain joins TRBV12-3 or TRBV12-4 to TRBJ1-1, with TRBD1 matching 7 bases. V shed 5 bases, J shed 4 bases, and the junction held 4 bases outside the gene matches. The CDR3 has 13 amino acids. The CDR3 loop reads CASSHSGGTEAFF. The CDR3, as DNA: TGTGCCAGCAGTCACTCAGGGGGCACTGAAGCTTTCTTT.

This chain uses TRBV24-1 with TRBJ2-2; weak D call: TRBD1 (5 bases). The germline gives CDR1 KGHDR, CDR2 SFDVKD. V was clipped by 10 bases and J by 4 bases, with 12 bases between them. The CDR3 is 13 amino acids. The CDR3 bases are TGTGCCACTACCAGAGACAGCACCGGGGAGCTGTTTTTT. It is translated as CATTRDSTGELFF.

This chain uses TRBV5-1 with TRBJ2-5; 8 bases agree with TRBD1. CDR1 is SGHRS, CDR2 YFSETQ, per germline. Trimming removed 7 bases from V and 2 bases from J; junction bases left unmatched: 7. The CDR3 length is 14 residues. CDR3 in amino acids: CASANRGTQETQYF. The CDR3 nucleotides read TGCGCCAGCGCGAACAGGGGGACACAAGAGACCCAGTACTTC.

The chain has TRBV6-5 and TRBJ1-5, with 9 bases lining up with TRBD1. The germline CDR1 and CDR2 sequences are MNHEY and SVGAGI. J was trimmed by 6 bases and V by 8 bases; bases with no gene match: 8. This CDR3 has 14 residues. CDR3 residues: CASGRTGAGQPQHF. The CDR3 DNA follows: TGTGCCAGCGGCAGGACAGGGGCGGGTCAGCCCCAGCATTTT.

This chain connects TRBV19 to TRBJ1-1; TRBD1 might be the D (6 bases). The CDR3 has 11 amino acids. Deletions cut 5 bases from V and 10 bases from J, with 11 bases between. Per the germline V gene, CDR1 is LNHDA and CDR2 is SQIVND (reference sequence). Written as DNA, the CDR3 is TGTGCCAGTAGTTTACAGGGTCCAGCTTTCTTT. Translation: CASSLQGPAFF.